Listed below are T cell receptor beta chains from one sample, sequenced in a study of shared clonotypes between healthy human individuals. TCRdb's copy holds only in-frame clones and misses some; the assay was immunoSEQ multiplex PCR. The table includes around 2.3 million clones, nearly 97% detected once. Input material: naive CD4+ T cells sorted from blood. The source is a man between 18 and 35 years old in good health. Both conserved end residues are part of each CDR3. Clone size is given for some rows only: seen once, a few or many times, or a class if the clone is expanded.

TRBV5-1 NA 13 CASSLYGRETQYF
TRBV4-3 NA 17 CASSQESGSTRTDTQYF
TRBV5-1 NA 14 CASSLFGGAYEQYF
TRBV28 NA 12 CASTHGGEGYTF
TRBV27 NA 15 CASSHWTGNTGELFF
TRBV28 NA 16 CASTKDREGSGNELFF
TRBV6-5 NA 12 CASGRIQETQYF
TRBV6-5 NA 11 CASRADEKLFF
TRBV6-1 NA 13 CASRLQGTDGYTF
TRBV28 NA 15 CASFRQGSGANVLTF
TRBV2 NA 12 CASKEDSYGYTF
TRBV7-6 NA 13 CASSAGPGNTIYF
TRBV6-1 NA 15 CASSARDLPGGEQFF
TRBV18 NA 14 CASSRGLNNSPLHF
TRBV25-1 NA 16 CASSERAASSYNEQFF
TRBV10-2 NA 13 CASSAINNQPQHF
TRBV4-1 NA 16 CASSDGTSGSKNEQYF
TRBV5-1 NA 17 CASRLLPGQGNYQPQHF
TRBV7-8 NA 16 CASTRNTGTGGHEQYF
TRBV9 NA 14 CASSLSRLDTEAFF
TRBV9 NA 14 CASSVAATNEKLFF
TRBV6-5 NA 14 CASSQIAVVDTQYF
TRBV7-8 NA 16 CASSLNLVGATYEQYF
TRBV28 NA 14 CASSFPAQTDGYTF
TRBV7-9 NA 13 CASRVSVNTEAFF
TRBV7-2 NA 13 CASSTRTSNGYTF
TRBV5-5 NA 16 CASSRGPRAGSYEQYF
TRBV7-2 NA 13 CASSSGLAVNQFF
TRBV4-1 NA 15 CASSSRQGSSYEQYF
TRBV5-4 NA 14 CASSYQGGRNTQYF
TRBV5-1 once 14 CASSLGTDTDTQYF
TRBV7-2 NA 14 CASSLRTGPDTQYF
TRBV7-6 NA 15 CASSFLARNNSPLHF
TRBV5-4 NA 14 CASSLGLEQETQYF